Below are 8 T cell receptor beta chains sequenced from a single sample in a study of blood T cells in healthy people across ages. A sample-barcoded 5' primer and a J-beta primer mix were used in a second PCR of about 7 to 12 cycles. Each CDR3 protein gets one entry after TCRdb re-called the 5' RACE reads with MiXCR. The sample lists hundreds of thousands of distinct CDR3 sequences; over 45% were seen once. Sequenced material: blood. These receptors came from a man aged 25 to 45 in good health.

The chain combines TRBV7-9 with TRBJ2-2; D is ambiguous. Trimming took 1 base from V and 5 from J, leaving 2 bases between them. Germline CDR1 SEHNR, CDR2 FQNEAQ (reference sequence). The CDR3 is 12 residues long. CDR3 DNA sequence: TGTGCCAGCAGCTTAGAAACCGGGGAGCTGTTTTTT. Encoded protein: CASSLETGELFF.

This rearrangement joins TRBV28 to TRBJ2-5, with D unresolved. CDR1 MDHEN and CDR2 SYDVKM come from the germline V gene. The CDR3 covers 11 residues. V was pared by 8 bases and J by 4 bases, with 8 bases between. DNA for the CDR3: TGTGCCAGCCAGATCGTAGAGACCCAGTACTTC. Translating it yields CASQIVETQYF.

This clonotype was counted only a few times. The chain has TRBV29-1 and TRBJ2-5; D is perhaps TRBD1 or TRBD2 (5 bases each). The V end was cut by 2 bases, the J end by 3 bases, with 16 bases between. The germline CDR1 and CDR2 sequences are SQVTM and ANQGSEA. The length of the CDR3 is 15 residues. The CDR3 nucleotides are TGCAGCGTTGAACGGCAGGGACCCCCGAAAGAGACCCAGTACTTC. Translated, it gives CSVERQGPPKETQYF.

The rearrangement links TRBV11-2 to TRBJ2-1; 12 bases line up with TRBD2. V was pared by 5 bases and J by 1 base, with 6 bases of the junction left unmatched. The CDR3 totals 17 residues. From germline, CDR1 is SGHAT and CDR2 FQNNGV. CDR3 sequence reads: CASSPPTSGGSYNEQFF. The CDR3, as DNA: TGTGCCAGCAGCCCCCCGACTAGCGGGGGATCCTACAATGAGCAGTTCTTC.

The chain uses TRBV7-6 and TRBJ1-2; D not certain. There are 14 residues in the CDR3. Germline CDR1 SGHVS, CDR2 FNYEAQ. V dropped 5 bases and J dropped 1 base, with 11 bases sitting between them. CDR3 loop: CASSPRDINYGYTF. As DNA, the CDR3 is TGTGCCAGCAGCCCCCGAGACATTAACTATGGCTACACCTTC.

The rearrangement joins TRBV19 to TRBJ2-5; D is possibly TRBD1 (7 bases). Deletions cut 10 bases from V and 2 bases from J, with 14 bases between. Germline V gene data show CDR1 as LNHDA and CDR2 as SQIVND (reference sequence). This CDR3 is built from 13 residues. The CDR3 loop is CATAGGRQETQYF. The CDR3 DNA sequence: TGTGCCACGGCAGGGGGGAGACAAGAGACCCAGTACTTC. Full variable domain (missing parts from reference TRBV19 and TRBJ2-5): DGGITQSPKYLFRKEGQNVTLSCEQNLNHDAMYWYRQDPGQGLRLIYYSQIVNDFQKGDIAEGYSVSREKKESFPLTVTSAQKNPTAFYLCATAGGRQETQYFGPGTRLLVL.

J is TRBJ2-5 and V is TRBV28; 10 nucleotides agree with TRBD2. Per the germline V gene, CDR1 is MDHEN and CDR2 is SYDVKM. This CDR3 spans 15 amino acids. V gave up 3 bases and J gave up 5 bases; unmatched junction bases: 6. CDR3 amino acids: CASSFPTSGRETQYF. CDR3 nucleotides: TGTGCCAGCAGTTTCCCGACTAGCGGGCGGGAGACCCAGTACTTC.

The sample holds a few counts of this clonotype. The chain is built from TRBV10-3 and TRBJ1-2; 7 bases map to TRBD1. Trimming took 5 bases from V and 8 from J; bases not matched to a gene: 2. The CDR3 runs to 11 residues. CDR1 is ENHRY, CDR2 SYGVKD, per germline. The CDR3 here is CAISYRGGYTF. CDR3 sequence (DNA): TGTGCCATCAGTTACAGGGGCGGCTACACCTTC.